This entry lists 11 T cell receptor beta chains sequenced from one sample in a study of identical twins. TCRdb ran MiXCR on the 5' RACE reads and lists one entry per CDR3 protein. This table has roughly 500,000 distinct CDR3 sequences, approximately 22% appearing once. These data also formed part of another study, on T cells expressing NK-cell markers.

The material sequenced was CD4+ T cells sorted from blood. The receptor source for this set is a woman aged 18-29 years in good health.

With respect to this clonotype: A junction end diverges from the germline sequence, so it may reflect a read error. This rearrangement joins TRBV12-3 or TRBV12-4 to TRBJ2-1; the match to TRBD1 covers 8 bases. The CDR3 contains 18 residues. As DNA, the CDR3 is TGTGCCATCAGTTTAGGGGCAACAGGGGGAAGCTCCTACAATGAGCAGTTCTTC. It encodes CAISLGATGGSSYNEQFF.

This chain uses TRBV10-3 with TRBJ1-1, with D unclear. V lost 5 bases to trimming and J lost 1 base, with 5 bases between them. The CDR3 consists of 12 residues. CDR1 is ENHRY and CDR2 is SYGVKD in the germline V gene. In DNA form, the CDR3 reads TGTGCCATCAGTCGGGAGAACACTGAAGCTTTCTTT. It codes for CAISRENTEAFF.

The chain combines TRBV4-3 with TRBJ1-1, with 12 positions matching TRBD1. The CDR3 is 15 amino acids. V lost 3 bases to trimming and J lost 4 bases; unmatched junction nucleotides: 3. In germline, CDR1 is LGHNA, CDR2 YSLEER. In nucleotides, the CDR3 is TGCGCCAGCAGCCAGGGACAGGGGGCTTTCACTGAAGCTTTCTTT. Its protein product is CASSQGQGAFTEAFF.

This clonotype was counted a few times. This chain uses TRBV27 with TRBJ1-2; D perhaps matches TRBD1 (5 bases). Germline V CDR1 and CDR2: MNHEY, SMNVEV (reference sequence). V was trimmed by 6 bases and J by 4 bases, leaving 15 bases between them. This CDR3 region has 14 residues. This CDR3 is CASRRSGRFYGYTF. The CDR3 DNA sequence: TGTGCCAGCAGACGATCAGGGCGCTTCTATGGCTACACCTTC.

Many counts were recorded for this clonotype. The chain joins TRBV6-1 to TRBJ1-1; D is perhaps TRBD1 (5 bases). Germline-derived CDR1 and CDR2 are MNHNS and SASEGT. V lost 3 bases and J 4 bases, leaving 18 bases between the germline ends. The CDR3 totals 16 residues. The DNA of the CDR3 is TGTGCCAGCAGTGACCGGGACCGGTGGGGTGGCACTGAAGCTTTCTTT. Translated, it gives CASSDRDRWGGTEAFF.

The genes are TRBV14 and TRBJ2-1; TRBD1 agrees at 12 bases. CDR1 and CDR2 from the germline V gene are SGHDN and FVKESK. Trimming cost V 4 bases and J 7 bases; bases outside gene matches: 11. The CDR3 has 17 residues. The CDR3 region is CASSRTLRDRGRNEQFF. The CDR3 nucleotides are TGTGCCAGCAGCCGCACCCTCCGGGACAGGGGGCGAAATGAGCAGTTCTTC.

This clonotype was found a few times. The CDR3: CATSRSMGPSYNEQFF. DNA of the CDR3: TGTGCCACCAGCAGATCTATGGGGCCCTCCTACAATGAGCAGTTCTTC. The chain has TRBV15 and TRBJ2-1, with D perhaps TRBD1 (5 bases). Deletions cut 2 bases from V and 0 bases from J, with 11 bases between. The germline gives CDR1 LNHNV, CDR2 YYDKDF (reference sequence). CDR3 length equals 16 residues.

This clonotype came up a few times. V usage is TRBV7-3 and J usage is TRBJ2-1; no clear D. The germline gives CDR1 SGHTA, CDR2 FQGTGA. Trimming shortened V by 5 bases and J by 11 bases, and 10 bases separated the two germline ends. This CDR3 is 11 amino acids long. As DNA, the CDR3 is TGTGCCAGCAGCCCCGGATCCAAGCAGTTCTTC. It translates to CASSPGSKQFF.

The chain is built from TRBV20-1 and TRBJ2-3; D remains unclear. V was pared by 3 bases and J by 1 base, with 5 bases between. Germline V gene data show CDR1 as DFQATT and CDR2 as SNEGSKA (reference sequence). This CDR3 comprises 12 residues. In DNA, the CDR3 is TGCAGTGCTAGCTTGGGCACAGATACGCAGTATTTT. As protein: CSASLGTDTQYF.

This clonotype came up once. This chain's CDR3 is CAISFETTGDWDTGELFF. The DNA for the CDR3 is TGTGCCATCAGTTTCGAAACGACAGGGGATTGGGACACCGGGGAGCTGTTTTTT. This chain connects TRBV3-1 to TRBJ2-2; 8 bases are shared with TRBD1. The germline V gene has CDR1 LGHDT and CDR2 YNNKEL (reference sequence). This CDR3 is built from 18 residues. V shed 10 bases and J 3 bases; nucleotides not matched to a gene: 19.

The chain carries TRBV12-3 or TRBV12-4 and TRBJ2-2, with D perhaps being TRBD1 or TRBD2 (5 bases each). V was clipped by 8 bases and J by 6 bases, with 16 bases between them. The length of the CDR3 is 14 residues. The CDR3 loop reads CASLLGAGAGELFF. The CDR3 coding sequence is TGTGCCAGCCTCCTAGGGGCGGGCGCCGGGGAGCTGTTTTTT.